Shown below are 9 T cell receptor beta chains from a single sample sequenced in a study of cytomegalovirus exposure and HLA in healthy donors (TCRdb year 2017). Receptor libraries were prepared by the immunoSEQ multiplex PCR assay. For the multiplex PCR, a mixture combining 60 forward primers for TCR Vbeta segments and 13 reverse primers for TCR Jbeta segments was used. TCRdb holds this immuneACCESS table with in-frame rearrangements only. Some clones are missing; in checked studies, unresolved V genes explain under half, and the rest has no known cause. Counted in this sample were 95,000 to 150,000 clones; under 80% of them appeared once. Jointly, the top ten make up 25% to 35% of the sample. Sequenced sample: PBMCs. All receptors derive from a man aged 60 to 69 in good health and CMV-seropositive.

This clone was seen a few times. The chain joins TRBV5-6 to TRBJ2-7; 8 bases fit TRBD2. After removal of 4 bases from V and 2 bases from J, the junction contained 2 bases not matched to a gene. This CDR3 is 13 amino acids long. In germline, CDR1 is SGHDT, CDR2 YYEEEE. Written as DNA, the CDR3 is TGTGCCAGCAGCCCGGGGGGGCCCTACGAGCAGTACTTC. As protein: CASSPGGPYEQYF.

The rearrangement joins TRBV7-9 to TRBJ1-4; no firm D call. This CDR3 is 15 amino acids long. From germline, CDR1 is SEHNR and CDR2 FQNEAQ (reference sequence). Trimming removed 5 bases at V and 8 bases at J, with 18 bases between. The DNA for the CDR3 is TGTGCCAGCAGCCCCTCTTCGGATTACTACGAAAAACTGTTTTTT. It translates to CASSPSSDYYEKLFF.

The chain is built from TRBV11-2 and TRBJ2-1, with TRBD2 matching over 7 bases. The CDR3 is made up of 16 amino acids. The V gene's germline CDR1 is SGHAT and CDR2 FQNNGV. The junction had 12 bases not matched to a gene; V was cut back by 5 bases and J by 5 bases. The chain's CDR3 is CASSPPSGLKNNEQFF. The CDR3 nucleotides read TGTGCCAGCAGCCCTCCCTCGGGACTAAAGAACAATGAGCAGTTCTTC.

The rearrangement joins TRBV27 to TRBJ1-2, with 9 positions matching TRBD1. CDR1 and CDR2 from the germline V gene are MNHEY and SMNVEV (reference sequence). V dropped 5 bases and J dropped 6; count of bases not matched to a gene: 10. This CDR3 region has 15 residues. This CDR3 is CASSPPGQGGDGYTF. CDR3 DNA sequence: TGTGCCAGCAGTCCCCCGGGACAGGGAGGAGATGGCTACACCTTC.

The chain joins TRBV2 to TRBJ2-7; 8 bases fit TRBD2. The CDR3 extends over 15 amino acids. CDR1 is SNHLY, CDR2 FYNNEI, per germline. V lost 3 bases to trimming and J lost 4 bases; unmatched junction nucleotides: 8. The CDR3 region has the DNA TGTGCCAGCAGTGACGGGGGGGCGAGTTTTTACGAGCAGTACTTC. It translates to CASSDGGASFYEQYF.

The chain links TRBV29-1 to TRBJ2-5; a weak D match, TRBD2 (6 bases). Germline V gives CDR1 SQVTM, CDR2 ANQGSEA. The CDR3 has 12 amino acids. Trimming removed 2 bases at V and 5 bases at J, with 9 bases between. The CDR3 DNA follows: TGCAGCGTTGAATTGGCGGGGGAGACCCAGTACTTC. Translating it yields CSVELAGETQYF.

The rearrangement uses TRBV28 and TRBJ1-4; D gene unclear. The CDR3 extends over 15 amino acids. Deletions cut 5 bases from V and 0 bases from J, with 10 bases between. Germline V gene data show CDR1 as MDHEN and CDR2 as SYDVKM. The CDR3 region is CASSLDLATNEKLFF. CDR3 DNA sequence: TGTGCCAGCAGTCTTGACTTAGCAACTAATGAAAAACTGTTTTTT.

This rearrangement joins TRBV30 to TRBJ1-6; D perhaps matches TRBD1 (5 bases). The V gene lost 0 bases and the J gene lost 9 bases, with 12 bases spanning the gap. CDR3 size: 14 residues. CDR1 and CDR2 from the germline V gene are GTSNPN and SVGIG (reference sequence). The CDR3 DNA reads TGTGCCTGGAGTGTTTCGCAGGGTTTTTCACCCCTCCACTTT. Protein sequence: CAWSVSQGFSPLHF.

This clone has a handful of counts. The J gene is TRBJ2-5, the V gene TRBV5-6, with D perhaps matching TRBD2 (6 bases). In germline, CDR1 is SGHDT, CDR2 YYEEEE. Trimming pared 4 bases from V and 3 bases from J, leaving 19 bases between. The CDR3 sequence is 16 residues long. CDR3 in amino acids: CASSRRAAGLKETQYF. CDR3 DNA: TGTGCCAGCAGCCGTCGTGCTGCGGGACTGAAAGAGACCCAGTACTTC.